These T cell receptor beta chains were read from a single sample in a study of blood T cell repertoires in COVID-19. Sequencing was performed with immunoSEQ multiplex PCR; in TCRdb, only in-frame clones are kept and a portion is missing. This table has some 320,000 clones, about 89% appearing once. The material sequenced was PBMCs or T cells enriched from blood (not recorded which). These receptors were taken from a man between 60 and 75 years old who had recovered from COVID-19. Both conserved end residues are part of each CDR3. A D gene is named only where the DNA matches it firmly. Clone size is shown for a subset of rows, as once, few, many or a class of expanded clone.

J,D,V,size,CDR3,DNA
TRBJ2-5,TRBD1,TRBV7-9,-,CASSPWGRTGPQETQYF,TGTGCCAGCAGCCCCTGGGGGCGGACAGGGCCCCAAGAGACCCAGTACTTC
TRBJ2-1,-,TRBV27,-,CASSLSSEAGDNEQFF,TGTGCCAGCAGTTTAAGTTCCGAGGCCGGGGACAATGAGCAGTTCTTC
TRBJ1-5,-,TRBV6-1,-,CASILTGDSNQPQHF,TGTGCCAGCATTCTGACAGGAGATAGCAATCAGCCCCAGCATTTT
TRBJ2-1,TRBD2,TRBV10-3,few,CAISAIPGTSGRNSYNEQFF,TGTGCCATCAGTGCAATCCCCGGGACTAGCGGGAGGAACTCCTACAATGAGCAGTTCTTC
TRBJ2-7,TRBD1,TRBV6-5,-,CASRPYRGPSYEQYF,TGTGCCAGCAGACCATACAGGGGGCCCTCCTACGAGCAGTACTTC
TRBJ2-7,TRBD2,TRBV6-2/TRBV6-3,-,CASSPRSLVAGSYEQYF,TGTGCCAGCAGCCCTAGGTCGTTGGTAGCGGGATCCTACGAGCAGTACTTC
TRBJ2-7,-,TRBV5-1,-,CASSLVGGYEQYF,TGCGCCAGCAGCTTGGTGGGGGGCTACGAGCAGTACTTC
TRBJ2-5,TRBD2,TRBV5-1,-,CASSREGLAGETQYF,TGCGCCAGCAGCCGTGAAGGACTAGCGGGAGAGACCCAGTACTTC
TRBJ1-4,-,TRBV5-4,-,CASSEDSHGELFF,TGTGCCAGCAGCGAGGACAGCCACGGTGAACTGTTTTTT
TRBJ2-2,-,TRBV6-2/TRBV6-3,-,CASSYSRGIGTGELFF,TGTGCCAGCAGTTACTCACGAGGGATCGGCACCGGGGAGCTGTTTTTT
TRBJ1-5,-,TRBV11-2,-,CASSISGPSYPQHF,TGTGCCAGCAGCATTTCAGGGCCCTCCTATCCCCAGCATTTT
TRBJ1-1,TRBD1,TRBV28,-,CASSSGTGNTEAFF,TGTGCCAGCAGTTCCGGGACAGGGAACACTGAAGCTTTCTTT
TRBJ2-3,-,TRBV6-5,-,CASTRVDTQYF,TGTGCCAGTACTCGGGTAGATACGCAGTATTTT
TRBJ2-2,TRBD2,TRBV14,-,CASSQPRTSGDTGELFF,TGTGCCAGCAGCCAACCGAGGACTAGCGGGGACACCGGGGAGCTGTTTTTT
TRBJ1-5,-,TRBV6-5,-,CASRGADQPQHF,TGTGCCAGCAGAGGGGCTGATCAGCCCCAGCATTTT
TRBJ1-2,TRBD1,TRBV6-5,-,CASTWTLQGANGYTF,TGTGCCAGCACTTGGACCCTTCAGGGGGCTAACGGCTACACCTTC
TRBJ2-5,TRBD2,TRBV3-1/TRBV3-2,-,CASSQDQVAGGPPLRETQYF,TGTGCCAGCAGCCAAGATCAGGTAGCGGGAGGGCCCCCCCTGAGGGAGACCCAGTACTTC
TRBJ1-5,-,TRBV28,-,CASSPASGSQPQHF,TGTGCCAGCAGTCCCGCTAGCGGTAGTCAGCCCCAGCATTTT
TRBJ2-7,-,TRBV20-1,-,CSARDLGEQYF,TGCAGTGCCCGGGACTTAGGCGAGCAGTACTTC
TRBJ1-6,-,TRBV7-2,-,CASSLAQGPNSPLHF,TGTGCCAGCAGCCTCGCACAGGGCCCTAATTCACCCCTCCACTTT
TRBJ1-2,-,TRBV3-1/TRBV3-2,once,CASSHPSKFNYGYTF,TGTGCCAGCAGCCATCCGAGCAAATTTAACTATGGCTACACCTTC
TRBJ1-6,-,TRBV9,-,CASSAEEGSPLHF,TGTGCCAGCAGCGCCGAGGAGGGTTCACCCCTCCACTTT
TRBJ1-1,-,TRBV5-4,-,CASSWSRNTEAFF,TGTGCCAGCAGCTGGAGTAGGAACACTGAAGCTTTCTTT
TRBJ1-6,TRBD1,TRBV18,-,CASSTGQGDNSPLHF,TGTGCCAGCTCAACAGGACAGGGTGATAATTCACCCCTCCACTTT
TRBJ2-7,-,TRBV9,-,CASSAGQGVAGREQYF,TGTGCCAGCAGCGCTGGCCAGGGAGTCGCGGGGCGCGAGCAGTACTTC
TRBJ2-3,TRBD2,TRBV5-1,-,CASHGLAGLTDTQYF,TGCGCCAGCCATGGACTAGCGGGCCTCACAGATACGCAGTATTTT
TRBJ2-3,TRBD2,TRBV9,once,CASSTLAFSTDTQYF,TGTGCCAGCAGCACACTAGCGTTTAGCACAGATACGCAGTATTTT
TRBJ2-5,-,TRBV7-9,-,CASSSRQGGAETQYF,TGTGCCAGCAGTTCGCGCCAGGGAGGCGCAGAGACCCAGTACTTC
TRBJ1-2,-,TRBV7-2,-,CASSLDPDSTIYGYTF,TGTGCCAGCAGCTTAGACCCGGACAGCACTATCTATGGCTACACCTTC
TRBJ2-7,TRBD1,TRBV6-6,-,CASSRSIYRQGNSYEQYF,TGTGCCAGCAGTCGTAGTATATACCGACAGGGGAATTCCTACGAGCAGTACTTC
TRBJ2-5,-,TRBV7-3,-,CASSFGTEETQYF,TGTGCCAGCAGTTTCGGGACTGAAGAGACCCAGTACTTC
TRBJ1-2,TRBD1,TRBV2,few,CASRSGQGGSYGYTF,TGTGCCAGCAGATCAGGACAGGGTGGGAGCTATGGCTACACCTTC
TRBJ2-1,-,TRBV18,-,CASSPPSGGSYNEQFF,TGTGCCAGCTCACCACCCTCTGGGGGGTCCTACAATGAGCAGTTCTTC
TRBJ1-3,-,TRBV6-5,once,CASTARGSSGNTIYF,TGTGCCAGCACTGCCAGAGGAAGCTCTGGAAACACCATATATTTT
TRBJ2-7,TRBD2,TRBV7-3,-,CASSLQRGTYEQYF,TGTGCCAGCAGCTTACAGCGGGGGACCTACGAGCAGTACTTC
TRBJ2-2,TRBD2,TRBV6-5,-,CASSSLAGRAGELFF,TGTGCCAGCAGTTCTCTAGCGGGAAGGGCCGGGGAGCTGTTTTTT
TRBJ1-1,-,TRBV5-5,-,CASSLREPNTEAFF,TGTGCCAGCAGCTTAAGGGAGCCGAACACTGAAGCTTTCTTT
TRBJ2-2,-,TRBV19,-,CASTKGGNTGELFF,TGTGCCAGTACCAAGGGAGGGAACACCGGGGAGCTGTTTTTT
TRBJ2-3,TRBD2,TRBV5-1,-,CASSLAGLAAPSTDTQYF,TGCGCCAGCAGCTTGGCGGGACTAGCGGCTCCTAGCACAGATACGCAGTATTTT
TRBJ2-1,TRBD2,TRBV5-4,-,CASSLAGTGGRREQFF,TGTGCCAGCAGCTTGGCCGGTACGGGAGGCCGACGGGAGCAGTTCTTC
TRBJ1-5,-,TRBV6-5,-,CASSTSAGRQPQHF,TGTGCCAGCAGCACGAGTGCGGGGCGTCAGCCCCAGCATTTT
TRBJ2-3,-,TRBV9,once,CASSPQPSTDTQYF,TGTGCCAGCAGCCCACAACCGTCCACAGATACGCAGTATTTT
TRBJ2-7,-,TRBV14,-,CASSRGYEQYF,TGTGCCAGCAGCAGGGGGTACGAGCAGTACTTC
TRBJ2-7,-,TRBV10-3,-,CAISEGQNYEQYF,TGTGCCATCAGTGAGGGACAGAACTACGAGCAGTACTTC
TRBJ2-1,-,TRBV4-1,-,CASSLTGTPDYEQFF,TGCGCCAGCAGCCTAACCGGGACTCCGGACTATGAGCAGTTCTTC
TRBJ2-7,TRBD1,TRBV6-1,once,CASSDRDRGFNEQYF,TGTGCCAGCAGTGATAGGGACAGGGGGTTCAACGAGCAGTACTTC
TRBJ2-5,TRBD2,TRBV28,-,CASSPMRGTSGFRETQYF,TGTGCCAGCAGTCCTATGCGGGGAACTAGCGGGTTCCGAGAGACCCAGTACTTC
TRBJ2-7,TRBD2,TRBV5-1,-,CASSLSGLAGEEQYF,TGCGCCAGCAGCTTGTCCGGCCTAGCGGGAGAGGAGCAGTACTTC
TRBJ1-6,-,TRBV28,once,CASNRDRQALSLHF,TGTGCCAGCAACCGGGACCGACAGGCATTATCCCTCCACTTT
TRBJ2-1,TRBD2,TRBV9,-,CASSALLAPSSYNEQFF,TGTGCCAGCAGCGCGTTACTAGCGCCGAGCTCCTACAATGAGCAGTTCTTC
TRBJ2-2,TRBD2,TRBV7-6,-,CASSPGLARPTGELFF,TGTGCCAGCAGCCCGGGACTAGCGAGACCCACCGGGGAGCTGTTTTTT
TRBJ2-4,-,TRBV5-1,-,CASSLAGGNIQYF,TGCGCCAGCAGCTTAGCGGGTGGGAACATTCAGTACTTC
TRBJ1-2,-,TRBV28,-,CASDPRALGYTF,TGTGCCAGCGACCCGCGGGCGCTTGGCTACACCTTC
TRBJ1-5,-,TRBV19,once,CASSIMQGNQPQHF,TGTGCCAGTAGTATTATGCAGGGCAATCAGCCCCAGCATTTT
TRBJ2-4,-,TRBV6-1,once,CASSETGILDVGNNIQYF,TGTGCCAGCAGTGAGACGGGGATCCTAGATGTCGGGAACAACATTCAGTACTTC
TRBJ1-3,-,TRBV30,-,CAWSVTVRGNTIYF,TGTGCCTGGAGTGTTACAGTACGGGGGAACACCATATATTTT
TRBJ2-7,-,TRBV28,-,CASSPAGSGADRVKEYF,TGTGCCAGCAGCCCAGCGGGGTCGGGGGCCGATAGGGTAAAGGAGTACTTC
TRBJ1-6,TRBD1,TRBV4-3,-,CASSHSRGSPLHF,TGCGCCAGCAGCCATTCCAGGGGGTCACCCCTCCACTTT
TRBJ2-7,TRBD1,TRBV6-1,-,CASSDLYNQGALPYF,TGTGCCAGCAGTGACCTTTATAACCAGGGGGCGCTACCGTACTTC